This T cell receptor beta chain came from a study of T cell changes during pregnancy in multiple sclerosis. Trimming pared 5 bases from V and 7 bases from J, leaving 12 bases between. Per the germline V gene, CDR1 is PRHDT and CDR2 is FYEKMQ (reference sequence). This CDR3 spans 13 amino acids. Profiling relied on immunoSEQ multiplex PCR, and the TCRdb table lists in-frame clones only, not all of them. The profile shows tens of thousands of clones, about 92% of them singletons. The sequence was collected from a female donor with multiple sclerosis, enrolled in a pregnancy study. Sample: peripheral blood, taken in the third trimester of pregnancy. The chain is built from TRBV13 and TRBJ2-1; tentatively, D is TRBD1 (6 bases). The CDR3 DNA reads as TGTGCCAGCAGCATTAGGACAGTTAATGAGCAGTTCTTC. It encodes CASSIRTVNEQFF.